The T cell receptor (beta chain) described here comes from a study of blood T cell repertoires in COVID-19. Study in general: There were acute and convalescent COVID-19 samples, and they came from the United States, Italy and Spain. Nucleic acid was either cDNA or gDNA, and it came from T cells, B-cell-depleted T cells, or PBMCs.

The CDR3 is 15 residues long. Trimming cost V 4 bases and J 1 base, with 14 bases left between them. CDR1 is SGHTS, CDR2 YDEGEE, per germline. Original processing notes: By means of reference gene primer amplification, nucleated cell counts were estimated. Some clones are missing from TCRdb's copy, which holds only in-frame ones; the method was immunoSEQ multiplex PCR. That table furnishes V, J and clone size, whereas the DNA furnished D and trimming. Seen here are about 54,000 clones, 90% observed once, and the top ten hold 8.4%. Specimen: peripheral blood. The clonotype originates from a middle-aged woman with active COVID-19. This chain uses TRBV5-8 with TRBJ1-1; unclear D gene. The CDR3 nucleotides are TGTGCCAGCAGCACCCGGACGGGAGCGAACACTGAAGCTTTCTTT. Residues: CASSTRTGANTEAFF.